These 14 T cell receptor beta chains came from one sample sequenced in a study of control samples from healthy donors and cancer patients. The table came from immunoSEQ multiplex PCR; TCRdb's copy has only in-frame clones and leaves some out. The sample yields roughly 190,000 clones, 91% seen once. Material for sequencing was blood. All receptors come from a woman between 25 and 40 years old in good health.

With regard to this clone: This CDR3 is also generated by other DNA sequences in the sample. The chain uses TRBV12-3 or TRBV12-4 and TRBJ2-3; D call uncertain. V lost 0 bases and J 0 bases, leaving 1 base between the germline ends. The CDR3 sequence is 13 residues long. DNA for the CDR3: TGTGCCAGCAGTTTAGCTAGCACAGATACGCAGTATTTT. Its protein product is CASSLASTDTQYF.

The V and J genes are TRBV6-5 and TRBJ2-7; TRBD2 matches 10 bases. The CDR3 consists of 15 residues. The V gene's germline CDR1 is MNHEY and CDR2 SVGAGI. Trimming cost V 6 bases and J 0 bases; bases outside gene matches: 5. The CDR3 bases are TGTGCCAGCAGAGCACTAGCGGGGAGCTCCTACGAGCAGTACTTC. Amino acid sequence: CASRALAGSSYEQYF.

Details on this clone: Relative to the germline gene, one junction end is altered; a read error may explain this. The chain joins TRBV7-7 to TRBJ2-5; 10 bases map to TRBD1. The CDR3 is made up of 13 amino acids. Germline-derived CDR1 and CDR2 are SSHAT and FNYEAQ (reference sequence). The CDR3 DNA follows: TGTGCTAGCAGCTGGGACAGGGGAGAGACCCAGTACTTC. Translated, it gives CASSWDRGETQYF.

The rearrangement links TRBV27 to TRBJ1-6; tentatively, D is TRBD1 (6 bases). The CDR3 totals 15 residues. Trimming stripped 5 bases from V and 9 bases from J, with 17 bases between. CDR1 and CDR2 from the germline V gene are MNHEY and SMNVEV (reference sequence). CDR3 protein: CASSQTGGASSPLHF. The CDR3 DNA reads as TGTGCCAGCAGTCAAACGGGGGGCGCGAGTTCACCCCTCCACTTT.

The V and J genes are TRBV4-3 and TRBJ2-1; TRBD2 aligns across 8 bases. The CDR3 totals 16 residues. The V gene's germline CDR1 is LGHNA and CDR2 YSLEER. The V and J ends lost 0 bases and 2 bases, in that order; junction bases with no gene match: 3. CDR3 sequence: CASSQDTGGPYNEQFF. The CDR3 DNA sequence: TGCGCCAGCAGCCAAGATACGGGAGGGCCCTACAATGAGCAGTTCTTC.

V gene TRBV19 combines with J gene TRBJ2-1; TRBD2 aligns across 13 bases. CDR1 is LNHDA, CDR2 SQIVND, per germline (reference sequence). Trimming took 3 bases from V and 4 from J; bases not matched to a gene: 3. The CDR3 runs 16 residues. The CDR3 protein is CASSMELAGGYNEQFF. The CDR3 DNA follows: TGTGCCAGTAGTATGGAACTAGCGGGAGGGTACAATGAGCAGTTCTTC.

The rearrangement links TRBV4-1 to TRBJ2-7; D unclear. V was pared by 4 bases and J by 0 bases, with 7 bases between. This CDR3 has 13 residues. The germline gives CDR1 MGHRA, CDR2 YSYEKL. CDR3 nucleotide sequence: TGCGCCAGCAGCCCCCCCGGCTCCTACGAGCAGTACTTC. Translated: CASSPPGSYEQYF.

This rearrangement joins TRBV7-6 to TRBJ2-1, with 13 bases that match TRBD2. V was pared by 5 bases and J by 7 bases, with 8 bases of the junction left unmatched. The V gene's germline CDR1 is SGHVS and CDR2 FNYEAQ. The CDR3 consists of 16 residues. This CDR3 reads CASSAQGLAGKNEQFF. The DNA for the CDR3 is TGTGCCAGCAGCGCCCAGGGACTAGCGGGAAAGAATGAGCAGTTCTTC.

To note about this clone: At the DNA level, this CDR3 is encoded by other sequences in the same sample as well. V usage is TRBV28 and J usage is TRBJ1-1, with 7 bases identical to TRBD1. CDR1 is MDHEN and CDR2 is SYDVKM in the germline V gene. V lost 6 bases and J lost 4; bases outside the gene matches: 5. CDR3 size: 13 residues. In DNA, the CDR3 is TGTGCCAGCAGCCGTGACAGGGTCACTGAAGCTTTCTTT. It yields the protein CASSRDRVTEAFF.

J is TRBJ2-7 and V is TRBV28; 8 bases are a match to TRBD1. The CDR3 covers 13 residues. Unmatched junction bases numbered 4, after V lost 3 bases and J lost 6 bases. Germline CDR1 reads MDHEN; CDR2 reads SYDVKM. CDR3 protein: CASSFGDRPEQYF. CDR3 DNA sequence: TGTGCCAGCAGTTTTGGGGACAGGCCCGAGCAGTACTTC.

The CDR3, as DNA: TGCGCCAGCAGCTTGGCGGCTAGACAAGAGACCCAGTACTTC. Translating it yields CASSLAARQETQYF. V usage is TRBV5-1 and J usage is TRBJ2-5, with D unresolved. The CDR3 runs to 14 residues. V gave up 0 bases and J gave up 2 bases, with 8 bases separating them. Germline values: CDR1 SGHRS, CDR2 YFSETQ.

With regard to this clone: The same CDR3 arises from other DNA sequences in this sample as well. Here the CDR3 DNA reads TGTGCCAGCAGCCAAGAGGGAGGGGGCAATCAGCCCCAGCATTTT. It translates to CASSQEGGGNQPQHF. The genes are TRBV3-1 (or the pseudogene TRBV3-2) and TRBJ1-5, with D tentatively TRBD1 (5 bases). Trimming pared 0 bases from V and 2 bases from J, leaving 8 bases between. Germline CDR1 is LGHDT and CDR2 is YNNKEL (reference sequence). The CDR3 has 15 amino acids.

The chain uses TRBV9 and TRBJ2-2; either TRBD1 or TRBD2 may supply D (5 bases each). CDR1 is SGDLS and CDR2 is YYNGEE in the germline V gene. The CDR3 has 16 residues. The V end lost 0 bases, the J end lost 0 bases, and 9 bases lay between the germline ends. DNA for the CDR3: TGTGCCAGCAGCGTAGCCGGGACGGCGAACACCGGGGAGCTGTTTTTT. Translation gives CASSVAGTANTGELFF.

This sequence joins TRBV6-5 and TRBJ2-2, with unresolved D. Germline V gene sequence: CDR1 MNHEY, CDR2 SVGAGI. The CDR3 sequence is 13 residues long. V shed 6 bases and J shed 5 bases, with 10 bases lying between them. This CDR3 reads CASRHLRTGELFF. The CDR3 DNA follows: TGTGCCAGCAGACACCTAAGAACCGGGGAGCTGTTTTTT.